Below, 9 T cell receptor beta chains from the same sample are listed, as sequenced in a study of blood T cell repertoires in COVID-19. Profiled with immunoSEQ multiplex PCR; TCRdb holds only in-frame clones, not every one. Of roughly 330,000 clones listed, over 75% are singletons. The sequenced sample consisted of PBMCs or T cells enriched from blood (not recorded which). The receptors shown here come from a woman between 25 and 40 years old who had recovered from COVID-19.

V gene TRBV2 combines with J gene TRBJ1-6; D gene uncertain. Trimming pared 6 bases from V and 9 bases from J, leaving 12 bases between. The V gene's germline CDR1 is SNHLY and CDR2 FYNNEI. The CDR3 is 13 residues long. The CDR3 is CASSDGEPSPLHF. In DNA form, the CDR3 reads TGTGCCAGCAGCGACGGAGAACCTTCACCCCTCCACTTT.

The genes are TRBV10-2 and TRBJ2-3, with D possibly being TRBD2 (5 bases). The V and J ends lost 8 bases and 1 base respectively, with 10 bases between them. CDR1 is WSHSY and CDR2 is SAAADI in the germline V gene. The CDR3 consists of 13 residues. The CDR3 here is CASAFGGTDTQYF. The CDR3 DNA reads as TGCGCCAGCGCATTCGGGGGCACAGATACGCAGTATTTT.

This sequence joins TRBV2 and TRBJ2-5; 10 bases fit TRBD2. Trimming at V came to 6 bases and at J to 2 bases, leaving 6 bases not matched to a gene. The CDR3 contains 15 residues. Germline-derived CDR1 and CDR2 are SNHLY and FYNNEI. The CDR3 protein is CASRGQRGGQETQYF. The CDR3 DNA reads as TGTGCCAGCAGGGGCCAGCGGGGGGGACAAGAGACCCAGTACTTC.

V gene TRBV6-6 combines with J gene TRBJ2-1; TRBD2 matches at 12 bases. The CDR3 contains 14 residues. Germline loops: CDR1 MNHNY, CDR2 SVGAGI (reference sequence). Trimming took 4 bases from V and 10 from J; bases not matched to a gene: 5. This chain's CDR3 is CASSFTSGGWEQFF. DNA for the CDR3: TGTGCCAGCAGTTTTACTAGCGGGGGGTGGGAGCAGTTCTTC.

The chain uses TRBV5-1 and TRBJ1-1; D uncertain. Germline lookup yields CDR1 SGHRS and CDR2 YFSETQ. V was clipped by 0 bases and J by 0 bases, with 6 bases between them. There are 14 residues in the CDR3. The CDR3 DNA follows: TGCGCCAGCAGCTTGGCGTCTTTGAACACTGAAGCTTTCTTT. Protein: CASSLASLNTEAFF. Combining the CDR3 with reference TRBV5-1 and TRBJ1-1 gives the whole variable domain KAGVTQTPRYLIKTRGQQVTLSCSPISGHRSVSWYQQTPGQGLQFLFEYFSETQRNKGNFPGRFSGRQFSNSRSEMNVSTLELGDSALYLCASSLASLNTEAFFGQGTRLTVV.

The CDR3 protein is CASSVGDRGTNEKLFF. The CDR3 DNA follows: TGTGCCAGCAGCGTGGGGGACAGGGGAACTAATGAAAAACTGTTTTTT. This chain links TRBV9 with TRBJ1-4, with 10 bases lining up with TRBD1. V trimming: 2 bases; J trimming: 1 base; junction bases outside the gene matches: 2. Germline CDR1 is SGDLS and CDR2 is YYNGEE. This CDR3 spans 16 amino acids.

The genes are TRBV5-6 and TRBJ1-3; no firm D call. The CDR3 has 15 amino acids. The V gene lost 2 bases and the J gene lost 4 bases, with 13 bases spanning the gap. The germline gives CDR1 SGHDT, CDR2 YYEEEE. In nucleotides, the CDR3 is TGTGCCAGCAGCTTTCAGCGTTCATGGGGAAACACCATATATTTT. It translates to CASSFQRSWGNTIYF.

The chain links TRBV4-1 to TRBJ1-1, with a possible D match to TRBD1 (6 bases). CDR3 length equals 17 residues. The germline V gene encodes CDR1 MGHRA and CDR2 YSYEKL. Trimming took 4 bases from V and 4 from J, leaving 22 bases between them. The CDR3 bases are TGCGCCAGCAGCCGCAGCTCACCCCGGGGAGGGGGCACTGAAGCTTTCTTT. Residues: CASSRSSPRGGGTEAFF.

The rearrangement links TRBV13 to TRBJ2-1; TRBD2 matches at 10 bases. V shed 4 bases, J shed 6 bases, and the junction held 3 bases outside the gene matches. This CDR3 contains 14 residues. The V gene's germline CDR1 is PRHDT and CDR2 FYEKMQ (reference sequence). In nucleotides, the CDR3 is TGTGCCAGCAGCTCTCCTAGCGGGGGCAATGAGCAGTTCTTC. Protein: CASSSPSGGNEQFF.